What follows are 25 T cell receptor beta chains derived from one specimen sequenced in a study of T cell changes during pregnancy in multiple sclerosis. Assay used: immunoSEQ multiplex PCR; TCRdb lists only in-frame clones, some missing. The sample shows 55,000 or so clones, 75% to 90% of them seen only once. The sample here was CD4+ T cells from peripheral blood mononuclear cells, taken in the first trimester of pregnancy. The source of these receptors is a female donor with multiple sclerosis, enrolled in a pregnancy study.

The chain employs TRBV30 and TRBJ1-2; D is possibly TRBD1 (6 bases). V was cut by 1 base and J by 1 base, with 16 bases left in between. CDR1 and CDR2 (germline): GTSNPN, SVGIG (reference sequence). The CDR3 consists of 16 residues. Here the CDR3 reads CAWSGIGQTNNYGYTF. Written as DNA, the CDR3 is TGTGCCTGGAGTGGGATTGGACAGACCAATAACTATGGCTACACCTTC.

V and J are TRBV10-3 and TRBJ1-3; D gene uncertain. CDR3 length equals 13 residues. Germline V gene sequence: CDR1 ENHRY, CDR2 SYGVKD. Trimming left V 6 bases short and J 5 bases short, with 11 bases between. CDR3 bases: TGTGCCATCAGCAGCGCCGATCGAAACACCATATATTTT. Translating it yields CAISSADRNTIYF.

The gene calls are TRBV2 and TRBJ1-5; no firm D call. Germline V gene sequence: CDR1 SNHLY, CDR2 FYNNEI. V lost 4 bases and J 8 bases, leaving 12 bases between the germline ends. This CDR3 has 13 residues. CDR3 amino acids: CASSGPGEKPQHF. CDR3 in DNA: TGTGCCAGCAGTGGCCCGGGTGAGAAGCCCCAGCATTTT.

This chain uses TRBV23-1 with TRBJ2-1, with 16 bases aligning to TRBD2. TRBV23-1 is classed as an ORF, of uncertain function. CDR3 length: 19 residues. J was trimmed by 5 bases and V by 0 bases; bases with no gene match: 7. CDR3: CASSQSGLAGGNGHNEQFF. CDR3 bases: TGCGCCAGCAGTCAATCGGGACTAGCGGGGGGGAACGGACACAATGAGCAGTTCTTC.

This chain connects TRBV28 to TRBJ2-1; possible D gene TRBD2, 5 bases. The CDR3 totals 15 residues. Germline assignment: CDR1 MDHEN and CDR2 SYDVKM. The ends were cut back, 3 bases at V and 4 bases at J, with 13 bases in the middle. The CDR3 DNA reads TGTGCCAGCAGTTTCCGCCGGGGATTTTACAATGAGCAGTTCTTC. This sequence encodes CASSFRRGFYNEQFF. Complete variable domain (other parts from reference TRBV28 and TRBJ2-1): DVKVTQSSRYLVKRTGEKVFLECVQDMDHENMFWYRQDPGLGLRLIYFSYDVKMKEKGDIPEGYSVSREKKERFSLILESASTNQTSMYLCASSFRRGFYNEQFFGPGTRLTVL.

V is TRBV6-6 and J is TRBJ2-2, with 8 bases that match TRBD1. Trimming cost V 4 bases and J 6 bases; bases outside gene matches: 7. Looked up from germline, CDR1 is MNHNY and CDR2 is SVGAGI (reference sequence). The CDR3 spans 15 residues. The CDR3 DNA reads as TGTGCCAGCAGTTCACGACAGGGGTTGTCCGGGGAGCTGTTTTTT. It yields the protein CASSSRQGLSGELFF.

The chain joins TRBV6-5 to TRBJ2-7; 9 bases line up with TRBD1. Germline V gene lookup returns CDR1 MNHEY and CDR2 SVGAGI. V lost 8 bases, J lost 3 bases, and 5 bases stayed unmatched. There are 13 residues in the CDR3. Here the CDR3 reads CASSGTGIYEQYF. In DNA, the CDR3 is TGTGCCAGCTCCGGGACAGGGATCTACGAGCAGTACTTC.

The chain is built from TRBV7-9 and TRBJ2-1, with D perhaps TRBD1 (8 bases). V was clipped by 5 bases and J by 8 bases, with 22 bases between them. In germline, CDR1 is SEHNR, CDR2 FQNEAQ (reference sequence). The CDR3 sequence is 16 residues long. The CDR3 DNA reads TGTGCCAGCAGCCCCAGCGGGACAGGCCCCAGGGATGAGCAGTTCTTC. It codes for CASSPSGTGPRDEQFF.

In its sample, this clone was seen once. The V call is TRBV7-3, the J call TRBJ2-5; D is undetermined. Germline V CDR1 and CDR2: SGHTA, FQGTGA. The CDR3 runs to 13 residues. V was trimmed by 1 base and J by 2 bases, leaving 5 bases between them. This chain's CDR3 is CASSLMRQETQYF. The CDR3 DNA reads TGTGCCAGCAGCTTAATGAGACAAGAGACCCAGTACTTC.

The chain recombines TRBV6-6 with TRBJ1-1; unclear D gene. V dropped 6 bases and J dropped 1 base, with 6 bases sitting between them. In germline, CDR1 is MNHNY, CDR2 SVGAGI (reference sequence). The CDR3 consists of 12 residues. For the CDR3, the DNA is TGTGCCAGCAGGGCCGCGAACACTGAAGCTTTCTTT. Its translation is CASRAANTEAFF.

The rearrangement joins TRBV6-6 to TRBJ1-1; 12 nucleotides agree with TRBD1. The CDR3 is 14 residues long. Germline CDR1 is MNHNY and CDR2 is SVGAGI (reference sequence). With V trimmed by 6 bases and J by 10 bases, 9 bases remained unmatched. CDR3 sequence (DNA): TGTGCCAGCAGGCCCGGGACAGGGGGCGATGGAGCTTTCTTT. Amino acids: CASRPGTGGDGAFF.

In DNA, the CDR3 is TGCGCCAGCGGGACAGGGGGCACAGATACGCAGTATTTT. This gives the protein CASGTGGTDTQYF. This chain joins TRBV5-1 and TRBJ2-3; TRBD1 agrees at 10 bases. The length of the CDR3 is 13 residues. CDR1 is SGHRS and CDR2 is YFSETQ in the germline V gene. With 7 bases clipped from V and 1 base from J, the junction kept 0 bases outside the gene matches. Based on the CDR3 plus reference TRBV5-1 and TRBJ2-3, the full variable domain is KAGVTQTPRYLIKTRGQQVTLSCSPISGHRSVSWYQQTPGQGLQFLFEYFSETQRNKGNFPGRFSGRQFSNSRSEMNVSTLELGDSALYLCASGTGGTDTQYFGPGTRLTVL.

The chain joins TRBV28 to TRBJ2-5; D is undetermined. Germline V gene data show CDR1 as MDHEN and CDR2 as SYDVKM. V lost 3 bases, J lost 4 bases, and 15 bases lay in between. The CDR3 extends over 15 amino acids. As DNA, the CDR3 is TGTGCCAGCAGTTTGGAGAGGTTAGGTACAGAGACCCAGTACTTC. Its protein product is CASSLERLGTETQYF.

The chain combines TRBV2 with TRBJ1-1, with 9 bases lining up with TRBD1. CDR1 is SNHLY and CDR2 is FYNNEI in the germline V gene. The V segment lost 5 bases and the J segment 2 bases; nucleotides outside the gene matches: 9. This CDR3 has 16 residues. CDR3 coding DNA: TGTGCCAGCAGTCCCAGGGACAGGGCGAGCAACACTGAAGCTTTCTTT. This sequence encodes CASSPRDRASNTEAFF.

The chain uses TRBV28 and TRBJ2-5; tentative D call: TRBD1 (5 bases). V was clipped by 5 bases and J by 3 bases, with 7 bases between them. CDR3 length: 12 amino acids. Germline values: CDR1 MDHEN, CDR2 SYDVKM. The CDR3 loop reads CASSGAEETQYF. The DNA for the CDR3 is TGTGCCAGCAGTGGGGCAGAAGAGACCCAGTACTTC.

This chain uses TRBV28 with TRBJ2-7; 7 nucleotides match TRBD2. V was pared by 6 bases and J by 5 bases, with 22 bases of the junction left unmatched. There are 18 residues in the CDR3. Germline values: CDR1 MDHEN, CDR2 SYDVKM. As DNA, the CDR3 is TGTGCCAGCAGCCGGGGGGAGGGGTTTGGGAGAGGGTCCAACGAGCAGTACTTC. Translated, it gives CASSRGEGFGRGSNEQYF.

The chain joins TRBV25-1 to TRBJ1-2, with 10 bases identical to TRBD1. J gave up 2 bases and V 8 bases, and 8 bases lay outside the gene matches. Germline CDR1 and CDR2: MGHDK and SYGVNS. This CDR3 has 15 amino acids. The CDR3 region is CASGSLTGGNYGYTF. In nucleotides, the CDR3 is TGTGCCAGCGGATCTCTGACAGGGGGCAACTATGGCTACACCTTC.

This clone was seen once. The chain uses TRBV4-2 and TRBJ2-7; 10 positions agree with TRBD2. Germline V lookup: CDR1 LGHNA, CDR2 YNFKEQ. The CDR3 is 16 residues long. J lost 4 bases, V lost 4 bases, and 10 bases had no gene match. The CDR3 DNA reads as TGTGCCAGCAGCCCGGCGGGTCTAGCGGGAGAATACGAGCAGTACTTC. Its protein is CASSPAGLAGEYEQYF.

CDR3 residues: CASSRGGDGYTF. In nucleotides, the CDR3 is TGTGCCAGCAGCCGGGGGGGAGACGGCTACACCTTC. The V and J genes are TRBV11-3 and TRBJ1-2; D might be TRBD1 (5 bases). The CDR3 spans 12 residues. Per the germline V gene, CDR1 is SGHNT and CDR2 is YENEEA. The V and J ends lost 5 bases and 8 bases respectively, with 12 bases between them.

The chain is built from TRBV6-5 and TRBJ2-2, with 13 bases fitting TRBD2. This CDR3 spans 15 amino acids. Germline CDR1 reads MNHEY; CDR2 reads SVGAGI. Unmatched junction bases numbered 4, after V lost 6 bases and J lost 6 bases. CDR3 nucleotides: TGTGCCAGCAGCAAACTAGCGGGGGGGGCCGGGGAGCTGTTTTTT. This translates into CASSKLAGGAGELFF.

V gene TRBV7-9 combines with J gene TRBJ2-7; 10 nucleotides line up with TRBD1. Germline loops: CDR1 SEHNR, CDR2 FQNEAQ (reference sequence). The CDR3 is made up of 16 amino acids. The V segment lost 3 bases and the J segment 4 bases; nucleotides outside the gene matches: 9. DNA for the CDR3: TGTGCCAGCAGCTTCCAGGGGACAGGGGTGAGGTACGAGCAGTACTTC. Its protein is CASSFQGTGVRYEQYF. Complete variable domain (other parts from reference TRBV7-9 and TRBJ2-7): DTGVSQNPRHKITKRGQNVTFRCDPISEHNRLYWYRQTLGQGPEFLTYFQNEAQLEKSRLLSDRFSAERPKGSFSTLEIQRTEQGDSAMYLCASSFQGTGVRYEQYFGPGTRLTVT.

The chain is built from TRBV9 and TRBJ1-6, with 8 bases lining up with TRBD1. The CDR3 contains 16 residues. With 3 bases clipped from V and 10 bases from J, the junction kept 12 bases outside the gene matches. The germline gives CDR1 SGDLS, CDR2 YYNGEE. The CDR3 sequence: CASSGNRGGDRSPLHF. CDR3 bases: TGTGCCAGCAGCGGGAACAGGGGGGGGGATCGGTCACCCCTCCACTTT.

This chain links TRBV29-1 with TRBJ2-3; weak D call: TRBD2 (6 bases). Germline CDR1 and CDR2: SQVTM and ANQGSEA. V lost 2 bases and J 6 bases, leaving 18 bases between the germline ends. CDR3 length: 15 residues. CDR3 nucleotides: TGCAGCGTTGAAATGGTGGCGGGGAACCGGGATACGCAGTATTTT. This gives the protein CSVEMVAGNRDTQYF.

The chain couples TRBV27 to TRBJ2-7; possibly TRBD2 for D (7 bases). The CDR3 spans 14 residues. Germline V CDR1 and CDR2: MNHEY, SMNVEV (reference sequence). V was clipped by 5 bases and J by 0 bases, with 11 bases between them. The CDR3 loop is CASSDGGPSYEQYF. The CDR3 coding sequence is TGTGCCAGCAGTGACGGGGGGCCCTCCTACGAGCAGTACTTC.

The chain couples TRBV7-3 to TRBJ1-1; tentative D call: TRBD1 (5 bases). The germline V gene has CDR1 SGHTA and CDR2 FQGTGA. CDR3 length equals 15 residues. V was clipped by 0 bases and J by 1 base, with 9 bases between them. CDR3 sequence reads: CASSLTGRGNTEAFF. CDR3 bases: TGTGCCAGCAGCTTAACAGGGAGGGGGAACACTGAAGCTTTCTTT.